This TCR beta chain came from a study of beta chain features in type 1 diabetes. Points from the study as a whole: Among patients with Type 1 diabetes, TCRB CDR3s were moderately but significantly shorter in every one of the four CD4+ subsets.

The investigators reverse transcribed all of the isolated RNA, so they sequenced expressed TCRB transcripts. Naive, central memory and regulatory T cell samples yielded about 3.9 million reads on average. The table came from immunoSEQ multiplex PCR; TCRdb's copy has only in-frame clones and leaves some out. The sample records a few hundred thousand clones, approximately 16% being singletons. The V and J ends lost 4 bases and 3 bases respectively, with 11 bases between them. The CDR3 sequence is 14 residues long. Germline values: CDR1 MNHEY, CDR2 SMNVEV (reference sequence). In regard to this clone: Its target is unknown.

Sequenced sample: naive CD4+ T cells from blood. The receptor was derived from a man between 18 and 35 years old with type 1 diabetes. This chain links TRBV27 with TRBJ2-3; a weak D match, TRBD1 (5 bases). The CDR3 is CASSWGLQTDTQYF. Written as DNA, the CDR3 is TGTGCCAGCAGTTGGGGCTTACAAACAGATACGCAGTATTTT.